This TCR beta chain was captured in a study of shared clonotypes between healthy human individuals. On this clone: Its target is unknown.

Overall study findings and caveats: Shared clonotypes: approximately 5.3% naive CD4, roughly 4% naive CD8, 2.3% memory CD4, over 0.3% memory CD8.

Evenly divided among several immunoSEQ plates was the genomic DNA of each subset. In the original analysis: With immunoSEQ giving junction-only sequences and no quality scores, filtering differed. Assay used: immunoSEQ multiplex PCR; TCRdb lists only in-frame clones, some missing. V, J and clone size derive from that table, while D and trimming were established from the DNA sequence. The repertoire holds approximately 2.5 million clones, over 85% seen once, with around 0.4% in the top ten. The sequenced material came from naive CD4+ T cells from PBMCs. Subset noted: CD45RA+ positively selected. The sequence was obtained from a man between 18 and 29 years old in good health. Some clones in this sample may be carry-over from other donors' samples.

CDR3 nucleotide sequence: TGTGCCGGCAAAACCGGGACAAGCGCTCTACGGTACTATGGCTACACCTTC. It specifies CAGKTGTSALRYYGYTF. The chain employs TRBV2 and TRBJ1-2; D perhaps matches TRBD1 (6 bases). The CDR3 runs 17 residues. V was pared by 11 bases and J by 3 bases, with 28 bases between. Germline V gene lookup returns CDR1 SNHLY and CDR2 FYNNEI.